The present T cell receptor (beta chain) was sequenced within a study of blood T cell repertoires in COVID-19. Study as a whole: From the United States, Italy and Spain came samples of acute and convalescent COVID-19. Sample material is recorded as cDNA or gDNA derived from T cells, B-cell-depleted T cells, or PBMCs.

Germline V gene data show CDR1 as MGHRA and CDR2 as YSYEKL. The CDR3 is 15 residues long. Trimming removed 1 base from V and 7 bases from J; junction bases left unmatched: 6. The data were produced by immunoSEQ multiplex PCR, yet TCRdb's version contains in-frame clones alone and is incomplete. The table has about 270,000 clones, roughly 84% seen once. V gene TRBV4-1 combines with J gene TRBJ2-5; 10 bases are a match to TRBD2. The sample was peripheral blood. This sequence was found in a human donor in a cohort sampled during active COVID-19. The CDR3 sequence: CASSQGAGGLGTQYF. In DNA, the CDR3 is TGCGCCAGCAGCCAAGGAGCGGGAGGGTTAGGGACCCAGTACTTC.